This T cell receptor (beta chain) was identified in a study of blood T cell repertoires in COVID-19 (TCRdb year 2020). The study in broad terms: Samples covering the acute and convalescent phases of COVID-19 were provided by collaborators in the United States, Italy and Spain. The prospective study material was composed of cDNA or gDNA derived from T cells, B-cell-depleted T cells, or PBMCs. Subjects who had been exposed to COVID-19, were actively infected with it, or had recovered from it provided the deeply sampled blood TCRbeta repertoires that made up the dataset. The repertoires were released in a freely available public database intended as a resource for research on the immune response to SARS-CoV-2. Samples came from the ongoing ImmuneRACE study (first 160 participants) plus 1,254 subjects from 6 global collaborators. The sample metadata nearly always contained a de-identified subject ID, COVID-19 status, age in years and sex. HLA class I and class II types, where available, came from metadata supplied by the sample provider rather than from assay-based typing. Results and caveats for the whole study, not just this receptor: Clinical and demographic metadata were provided uncurated, with the amount varying by source and participant.

As concerns this clone: The specificity of this receptor is unknown. The sample holds no much larger clone one base away, and base qualities are not on file.

The immunoSEQ Assay, a bias-controlled multiplex PCR, was used to amplify TCRbeta CDR3 regions from genomic DNA. Concerning the study's data processing: The number of nucleated cells in each sample was estimated from the amplification of reference gene primers within the assay. To quantify the absolute abundance of each unique TCRbeta CDR3 rearrangement, sequence reads were collapsed and filtered. Productive Simpson clonality was computed per sample as the square root of Simpson's diversity index over productive rearrangements. Drawn from immuneACCESS, this table holds only the in-frame rearrangements with V and J called that TCRdb kept. Clones are partly lost; checked studies trace under half to an unresolved V gene and leave the rest unexplained. V and J calls and clone size are copied from that table; D and trimming were computed from the DNA. For this sample there are roughly 300,000 clones; approximately 83% appear just once. The top ten constitute 8% to 9.5% of the sample.

A second Seattle source provided samples from volunteer blood donors who had recovered from COVID-19. Collaborating institutions collected whole blood in K2EDTA tubes following their own protocols. For TCRbeta analysis, collaborator samples were shipped as frozen whole blood, as isolated PBMCs, or as DNA extracted from either sample type. From cysteine to phenylalanine, the CDR3 is 16 amino acids long. The sequence is cut down to CDR3 DNA, 48 bases in frame from base 1. CDR1 MDHEN and CDR2 SYDVKM are derived from the germline V gene. At the junction V is shortened by 7 bases and J by 0 bases; bases outside the gene matches: 7.

The clonotype comes from a woman aged 50 to 65 who had recovered from COVID-19. The rearrangement combines TRBV28 with TRBJ2-2; a stretch of 8 junction bases matches TRBD1. The sequencing input was peripheral blood. The DNA sequence is TGTGCCAGCACCAGTGGACAGGGTGCGAACACCGGGGAGCTGTTTTTT. The resulting protein is CASTSGQGANTGELFF.